Below, 30 T cell receptor beta chains from the same sample are listed, as sequenced in a study of blood T cells in healthy people across ages. The second PCR ran roughly 6 to 11 cycles with a sample-barcoded 5' primer and J-beta primers. TCRdb re-called the 5' RACE reads with MiXCR, one entry per CDR3 protein. Among roughly 1,800,000 distinct CDR3 sequences listed, less than 50% were seen once. Source material: blood. These receptors came from a middle-aged woman in good health.

This clonotype was seen only a few times. The gene calls are TRBV28 and TRBJ2-5; D may correspond to TRBD1 or TRBD2 (6 bases each). This CDR3 is 14 amino acids long. CDR1 MDHEN and CDR2 SYDVKM come from the germline V gene. Trimming took off 5 bases at V and 7 bases at J, with 17 bases between the two ends. This CDR3 is CASSKGGVVGTQYF. DNA for the CDR3: TGTGCCAGCAGTAAGGGGGGCGTGGTAGGGACCCAGTACTTC.

The table lists this clonotype with a few counts. The V call is TRBV12-3 or TRBV12-4, the J call TRBJ1-2; possible D gene TRBD1, 5 bases. This CDR3 comprises 13 residues. Trimming left V 7 bases short and J 10 bases short, with 19 bases between. CDR3 amino acids: CASTLARVGDYTF. CDR3 nucleotides: TGTGCCAGCACCTTAGCCAGGGTTGGGGACTACACCTTC.

In this sample, this clonotype turned up a few times. V gene TRBV20-1 combines with J gene TRBJ1-6; D gene unclear. Germline V gives CDR1 DFQATT, CDR2 SNEGSKA (reference sequence). The CDR3 consists of 13 residues. Trimming removed 3 bases at V and 8 bases at J, with 11 bases between. For the CDR3, the DNA is TGCAGTGCTAGTAGAGGAAGGGATTCACCCCTCCACTTT. Amino acid sequence: CSASRGRDSPLHF.

This rearrangement joins TRBV12-3 or TRBV12-4 to TRBJ2-3, with D perhaps TRBD1 (5 bases). The V end lost 3 bases, the J end lost 2 bases, and 9 bases lay between the germline ends. The CDR3 totals 14 residues. CDR3 nucleotides: TGTGCCAGCAGTTTCCCACAGGCCACAGATACGCAGTATTTT. Its translation is CASSFPQATDTQYF.

The V call is TRBV6-1, the J call TRBJ2-7; tentatively, D is TRBD1 (6 bases). CDR1 is MNHNS, CDR2 SASEGT, per germline. The CDR3 contains 15 residues. V was cut by 2 bases and J by 0 bases, with 11 bases left in between. CDR3 region: CASSELPDSSYEQYF. CDR3 bases: TGTGCCAGCAGTGAACTTCCGGACAGCTCCTACGAGCAGTACTTC.

This clonotype was found a few times. The rearrangement links TRBV6-2 or TRBV6-3 to TRBJ2-5; perhaps TRBD2 as D (5 bases). Germline CDR1 is MNHEY and CDR2 is SVGEGT. CDR3 size: 14 residues. V was shortened by 5 bases and J by 11 bases, with 21 bases between the two germline ends. CDR3 region: CASSPVTTSGEQYF. In DNA form, the CDR3 reads TGTGCCAGCAGTCCGGTGACTACCTCTGGGGAGCAGTACTTC.

This chain links TRBV20-1 with TRBJ2-3, with D perhaps given as TRBD1 or TRBD2 (5 bases each). Looked up from germline, CDR1 is DFQATT and CDR2 is SNEGSKA (reference sequence). Trimming removed 3 bases at V and 4 bases at J, with 20 bases between. The CDR3 length is 16 residues. DNA for the CDR3: TGCAGTGCTAGGTGGGCAGGGAAAGGACTTGCAGATACGCAGTATTTT. As protein: CSARWAGKGLADTQYF.

In regard to this clonotype: The junction does not match germline at one end; this may be a read error. The chain combines TRBV6-6 with TRBJ1-4; no reliable D call. Germline assignment: CDR1 MNHNY and CDR2 SVGAGI (reference sequence). This CDR3 is built from 13 residues. CDR3 region: CASQSGVGEELFF. The CDR3 bases are TGTGCCAGCCAGTCTGGGGTGGGTGAAGAACTGTTTTTT.

The chain uses TRBV12-3 or TRBV12-4 and TRBJ1-2; 8 bases are a match to TRBD1. The CDR3 length is 14 residues. The V segment lost 3 bases and the J segment 7 bases; nucleotides outside the gene matches: 7. The CDR3 DNA reads as TGTGCCAGCAGTTTTCGTCAGGGGGCGAGTGGCTACACCTTC. Protein: CASSFRQGASGYTF.

V is TRBV29-1 and J is TRBJ2-3, with D uncertain. V was trimmed by 2 bases and J by 1 base, leaving 10 bases between them. CDR3 size: 14 residues. The germline V gene has CDR1 SQVTM and CDR2 ANQGSEA. DNA for the CDR3: TGCAGCGTTGAACTAACATCTCGCACAGATACGCAGTATTTT. Encoded protein: CSVELTSRTDTQYF.

The chain joins TRBV20-1 to TRBJ2-3; 11 bases are a match to TRBD2. Unmatched junction bases numbered 9, after V lost 5 bases and J lost 11 bases. Germline values: CDR1 DFQATT, CDR2 SNEGSKA (reference sequence). CDR3 size: 13 residues. CDR3 protein: CSAPADLAGGQYF. For the CDR3, the DNA is TGCAGTGCTCCAGCCGATCTAGCGGGGGGGCAGTATTTT.

The CDR3 nucleotides read TGTGCCAGCAGTTATTCGAGCTTTCTCCCAGATACGCAGTATTTT. Residues: CASSYSSFLPDTQYF. V and J are TRBV6-2 or TRBV6-3 and TRBJ2-3, with unresolved D. The CDR3 length is 15 residues. V was clipped by 3 bases and J by 4 bases, with 14 bases between them. CDR1 and CDR2 from the germline V gene are MNHEY and SVGEGT.

This clonotype was seen only a few times. The chain carries TRBV5-1 and TRBJ1-2; D perhaps matches TRBD1 (5 bases). CDR1 is SGHRS and CDR2 is YFSETQ in the germline V gene. V lost 6 bases and J lost 0, with 18 bases in between. The CDR3 totals 16 residues. The CDR3 coding sequence is TGCGCCAGCAAAATGGCGGGGGAGCCCGCTAACTATGGCTACACCTTC. As protein: CASKMAGEPANYGYTF.

Comment on this clonotype: A read error may produce the germline difference seen at one junction end. The chain recombines TRBV4-3 with TRBJ2-1; 8 bases line up with TRBD2. The CDR3 contains 15 residues. In germline, CDR1 is LGHNA, CDR2 YSLEER. For the CDR3, the DNA is TGCGCCAGCAGCCAAGCGGGGGGGCTCTACAGTGAGCAGTTCTTC. It yields the protein CASSQAGGLYSEQFF.

This clonotype was observed a handful of times. This chain links TRBV9 with TRBJ2-6; maybe TRBD1 (6 bases). This CDR3 region has 15 residues. The germline gives CDR1 SGDLS, CDR2 YYNGEE. Trimming took off 3 bases at V and 2 bases at J, with 9 bases between the two ends. The CDR3 nucleotides are TGTGCCAGCAGCGCCGGGACAACTGGGGCCAACGTCCTGACTTTC. Translated, it gives CASSAGTTGANVLTF. Complete variable domain (other parts from reference TRBV9 and TRBJ2-6): DSGVTQTPKHLITATGQRVTLRCSPRSGDLSVYWYQQSLDQGLQFLIQYYNGEERAKGNILERFSAQQFPDLHSELNLSSLELGDSALYFCASSAGTTGANVLTFGAGSRLTVL.

The chain employs TRBV11-3 and TRBJ2-5; D remains ambiguous. The J call may be mistaken, given a closer DNA end match to TRBJ2-7. Germline V gives CDR1 SGHNT, CDR2 YENEEA. CDR3 length equals 13 residues. The CDR3 loop reads CASSSDRRYEQYF. The CDR3 nucleotides are TGTGCCAGCAGCTCAGATCGGCGGTACGAGCAGTACTTC.

The V gene is TRBV3-1, the J gene TRBJ2-1; D ambiguous. This CDR3 contains 14 residues. Between the trimmed V and J ends, which lost 2 bases and 12 bases, there was a span of 17 bases. CDR1 and CDR2 (germline): LGHDT, YNNKEL (reference sequence). CDR3 protein: CASSQRTLMHGQFF. The CDR3 bases are TGTGCCAGCAGCCAAAGGACCCTCATGCATGGGCAGTTCTTC.

This rearrangement joins TRBV27 to TRBJ1-5; D might be TRBD1 (6 bases). The CDR3 has 15 residues. CDR1 and CDR2 (germline): MNHEY, SMNVEV (reference sequence). V gave up 5 bases and J gave up 1 base, with 12 bases separating them. The CDR3 loop is CASSPGAESNQPQHF. CDR3 in DNA: TGTGCCAGCAGTCCGGGGGCAGAAAGCAATCAGCCCCAGCATTTT.

This chain connects TRBV12-3 or TRBV12-4 to TRBJ1-5; tentative D call: TRBD1 (5 bases). With 6 bases removed from V and 2 bases from J, the gap between germline ends came to 14 bases. The CDR3 sequence is 15 residues long. This CDR3 reads CASRGQGEGNQPQHF. The CDR3 DNA is TGTGCCAGCAGAGGTCAGGGTGAGGGCAATCAGCCCCAGCATTTT.

This chain connects TRBV20-1 to TRBJ2-3; possible D gene TRBD1, 6 bases. The V gene's germline CDR1 is DFQATT and CDR2 SNEGSKA (reference sequence). With 3 bases removed from V and 7 bases from J, the gap between germline ends came to 20 bases. This CDR3 has 15 amino acids. This CDR3 is CSASPETGLRYTQYF. The CDR3 bases are TGCAGTGCTAGCCCTGAGACAGGCCTCAGGTATACGCAGTATTTT.

The chain couples TRBV20-1 to TRBJ2-5, with 12 bases lining up with TRBD2. The CDR3 totals 14 residues. Germline lookup yields CDR1 DFQATT and CDR2 SNEGSKA (reference sequence). Germline trimming cut 1 base from V and 11 bases from J; bases unmatched to any gene: 8. The CDR3 here is CSARVLAGGGEQYF. CDR3 sequence (DNA): TGCAGTGCTAGAGTGCTAGCGGGGGGGGGTGAGCAGTACTTC.

This chain connects TRBV6-5 to TRBJ2-5; TRBD2 matches at 9 bases. This CDR3 has 14 amino acids. Trimming took 5 bases from V and 6 from J; bases not matched to a gene: 7. Germline CDR1 MNHEY, CDR2 SVGAGI. CDR3 DNA sequence: TGTGCCAGCAGTCAGGGACTAGCATTACAGACCCAGTACTTC. Translation: CASSQGLALQTQYF.

This clonotype was seen only a few times. The DNA of the CDR3 is TGTGCCAGCAGGAGGGACACAGATACGCAGTATTTT. As protein: CASRRDTDTQYF. V is TRBV7-2 and J is TRBJ2-3, with a tentative D call TRBD2 (5 bases). The CDR3 spans 12 residues. Trimming cost V 6 bases and J 2 bases, with 6 bases left between them. Germline V lookup: CDR1 SGHTA, CDR2 FQGNSA.

V is TRBV27 and J is TRBJ2-7; D could derive from TRBD1 or TRBD2 (6 bases each). CDR3 length: 14 residues. Germline-derived CDR1 and CDR2 are MNHEY and SMNVEV (reference sequence). Trimming took 8 bases from V and 6 from J, leaving 20 bases between them. The CDR3 bases are TGTGCCAGCGGCTCTGGAGATGGGGGGCGCGAGCAGTACTTC. This gives the protein CASGSGDGGREQYF.

The genes are TRBV29-1 and TRBJ2-1; TRBD2 matches 7 bases. The CDR3 loop spans 16 amino acids. Germline lookup yields CDR1 SQVTM and CDR2 ANQGSEA. J gave up 6 bases and V 4 bases, and 15 bases lay outside the gene matches. The CDR3 protein is CSVVGWGGAYVNEQFF. The CDR3 DNA sequence: TGCAGCGTTGTAGGTTGGGGAGGGGCATATGTCAATGAGCAGTTCTTC.

The chain joins TRBV20-1 to TRBJ2-6, with D tentatively TRBD1 or TRBD2 (6 bases each). Trimming took off 6 bases at V and 2 bases at J, with 11 bases between the two ends. CDR1 is DFQATT and CDR2 is SNEGSKA in the germline V gene (reference sequence). This CDR3 is built from 14 residues. The CDR3, as DNA: TGCAGTGCCATCGGGGGCGCTGGGGCCAACGTCCTGACTTTC. It is translated as CSAIGGAGANVLTF.

This chain joins TRBV7-6 and TRBJ2-3; TRBD2 aligns across 9 bases. CDR3 length: 17 residues. Germline CDR1 and CDR2: SGHVS and FNYEAQ. Trimming at V came to 2 bases and at J to 3 bases, leaving 9 bases not matched to a gene. In DNA, the CDR3 is TGTGCCAGCAGCTTAAGCCGGCGGGGGGGGGCAACAGATACGCAGTATTTT. Amino acids: CASSLSRRGGATDTQYF.

The chain combines TRBV10-3 with TRBJ2-4; 13 positions agree with TRBD2. The DNA end is more similar to TRBJ2-7, so the J call may be wrong. Germline CDR1 is ENHRY and CDR2 is SYGVKD. The CDR3 has 13 amino acids. CDR3 residues: CASSTSGGDEQYF. The CDR3 nucleotides are TGTGCCAGCTCAACTAGCGGGGGGGACGAGCAGTACTTC.

The genes are TRBV15 and TRBJ2-5, with a tentative D call TRBD1 (6 bases). The CDR3 runs to 16 residues. Per the germline V gene, CDR1 is LNHNV and CDR2 is YYDKDF (reference sequence). The V gene lost 0 bases and the J gene lost 5 bases, with 16 bases spanning the gap. DNA of the CDR3: TGTGCCACCAGCAGAGAACGAGGACTGGGGGCTGAGACCCAGTACTTC. Its protein product is CATSRERGLGAETQYF. Full variable domain (missing parts from reference TRBV15 and TRBJ2-5): DAMVIQNPRYQVTQFGKPVTLSCSQTLNHNVMYWYQQKSSQAPKLLFHYYDKDFNNEADTPDNFQSRRPNTSFCFLDIRSPGLGDTAMYLCATSRERGLGAETQYFGPGTRLLVL.

The V call is TRBV7-3, the J call TRBJ2-5; TRBD1 might be the D (6 bases). Germline V lookup: CDR1 SGHTA, CDR2 FQGTGA. This CDR3 spans 14 amino acids. The V and J ends lost 0 bases and 6 bases respectively, with 11 bases between them. CDR3 amino acids: CASSLTPGAQTQYF. CDR3 bases: TGTGCCAGCAGCTTAACGCCAGGGGCGCAGACCCAGTACTTC.